This TCR beta chain appears in the sequencing data of a study of cytomegalovirus exposure and HLA in healthy donors. General study points: Investigators reported 150 to 200 TCR beta chains as tied to cytomegalovirus. An analysis that was carried out later associated 15,000 to 20,000 TCR beta sequences with HLA alleles at 0.05 false discovery rate.

PCR involved 60 Vbeta and 13 Jbeta primers. TCRdb's table, derived via immunoSEQ multiplex PCR, lists solely in-frame clones and lacks some. In the table there are roughly 150,000 clones, approximately 80% of which are singletons. Of note for this clone: Its antigen is not known.

Germline lookup yields CDR1 SEHNR and CDR2 FQNEAQ (reference sequence). There are 15 residues in the CDR3. The V and J ends lost 2 bases and 2 bases respectively, with 10 bases between them. V gene TRBV7-9 combines with J gene TRBJ1-5; a weak D match, TRBD1 (6 bases). The sample taken for sequencing was PBMCs. The origin of this receptor is a woman aged 40-49 years in good health and CMV-seronegative. Here the CDR3 reads CASSLLGGGNQPQHF. The CDR3 DNA follows: TGTGCCAGCAGCTTATTAGGGGGTGGCAATCAGCCCCAGCATTTT.